The present T cell receptor beta chain was sequenced within a study of T cells in Graves' hyperthyroidism and ophthalmopathy (dated by TCRdb to 2018 to 2020). Some background on the complete study: To identify distinguishing TCR V-J signatures, a discovery cohort of about 100 patients was used, comprising approximately 40 with Graves' ophthalmopathy and under 60 with stable Graves' hyperthyroidism. An independent validation cohort of under 20 hyperthyroidism patients and roughly 16 patients who later progressed to ophthalmopathy tested prospective prediction of ophthalmopathy. For training and testing, the 80 to 100 patients in the discovery cohort were randomly divided in a 7:3 ratio. The study also compared thyroid tissue and blood T-cell repertoires from more than 5 Graves' hyperthyroidism patients. After sampling, hyperthyroidism patients received methimazole starting at 30 mg daily, and ophthalmopathy patients received high-dose intravenous methylprednisolone. TCR Vbeta CDR3 sequencing of approximately 140 peripheral blood samples (approximately 44 ophthalmopathy, 70 to 85 hyperthyroidism and around 17 progressor patients) is reported in the paper.

A patient counted as having stable Graves' hyperthyroidism if no progression to ophthalmopathy occurred over 18 months of follow-up. Hyperthyroidism patients were aged 18 to 65 years and newly diagnosed, with disease duration of less than 2 months. Any patient with an uncontrolled infection, another autoimmune disease, pregnancy or lactation was excluded. Diagnoses relied on clinical symptoms, serum thyroxine and TRAb, thyroid ultrasound and orbital computed tomography. Total RNA was extracted using Trizol reagent, and RNA quality was assessed on an Agilent 2100 Bioanalyzer. The CDR3 goes from the cysteine to the phenylalanine over 11 residues. Only the CDR3 part of the read is kept: 33 bases, read in frame from the first base. The germline V gene specifies MGHDK as CDR1 and SYGVNS as CDR2. Broad study findings and their caveats: Most expanded thyroid clonotypes (frequency above 0.001) were also detected in blood, a finding suggesting that blood repertoires may reflect thyroid immune responses. Sample size was not statistically predetermined, and investigators were not blinded to group allocation. A model built on a 13 V-J signature distinguished ophthalmopathy from stable hyperthyroidism, reaching around 90% sensitivity and 81% to 83% specificity in cross-validation and 80%/75% in testing. During validation, the model predicted progression to ophthalmopathy a median of approximately 6.5 months ahead of onset, with almost 71% sensitivity and under 85% specificity.

TCR beta CDR3 regions were amplified from RNA transcripts. A first-round RT-PCR of the TCR CDR3 used the HTBI primer set with the Qiagen OneStep RT-PCR kit. A second multiplex PCR round built the libraries, followed by size selection and purification. The libraries were sequenced on an Illumina HiSeq2000 using paired-end 100 bp reads. Per the authors' processing: SOAPnuke was used to process the raw data, throwing out any read that contained adapters or uncalled bases, had a mean Phred below 15, or lacked an exact constant-primer or identifier match. COPE v1.2.5 was used to merge high-quality paired reads, and clonotypes were defined as unique nucleotide sequences. Clonotypes were aligned to IMGT TRBV, TRBD and TRBJ reference segments using MiTCR v1.1. Only V-J combinations with frequency above 0.0001, covering approximately 99% of repertoires, were analysed. A TCS score was defined as the ratio of F50 (clonal expansion) to E x V (chaos), with BLOSUM62-based TCRdist applied between CDR3 peptides within each V-J. Welch's t-statistics and random forest reduced roughly 530 V-J features to around 14, which were used in a naive Bayes classifier (R e1071). TCRdb cleaned the public reads at Q25 with fastp, built clones with MiXCR and kept in-frame beta chains. Records with the same CDR3 protein are collapsed into one entry carrying the most frequent genes and DNA. TCRdb assigned the V and J calls; the authors' analysis was not used. This sample is represented by approximately 560,000 distinct CDR3 sequences; about 43% of them were singletons. Of the sample, about 8.2% is held by the ten largest clones.

To note about this clonotype: Its antigen is unknown. Base quality data are lacking; no much larger clone is found one base away.

The sequenced sample was peripheral blood or thyroid tissue (not recorded which). The chain links TRBV25-1 with TRBJ1-3; the D gene is unclear. The TCR comes from a young woman with Graves' hyperthyroidism. Donor details come from another sample of the same person, matched by shared clones. The CDR3 region: CAREGGNTIYF. The sequenced DNA is TGTGCTAGGGAGGGTGGAAACACCATATATTTT.